The T cell receptor beta chain described here comes from a study of T cell responses to AZD1222 COVID-19 vaccine. The protocol was immunoSEQ multiplex PCR, while the TCRdb copy is restricted to in-frame clones and leaves out a portion. The data hold 90,000 to 100,000 clones, with 88% observed a single time. CDR3 length equals 15 residues. Germline V gene sequence: CDR1 LNHDA, CDR2 SQIVND (reference sequence). Trimming shortened V by 1 base and J by 4 bases, and 13 bases separated the two germline ends. The chain recombines TRBV19 with TRBJ1-2, with a tentative D call TRBD1 (6 bases). The TCR was taken from an adult in good health. The specimen was peripheral blood, collected on day 0 of AZD1222 vaccination. CDR3 nucleotide sequence: TGTGCCAGTAGTATAGGTCCGGACAGCGGCTATGGCTACACCTTC. It codes for CASSIGPDSGYGYTF.